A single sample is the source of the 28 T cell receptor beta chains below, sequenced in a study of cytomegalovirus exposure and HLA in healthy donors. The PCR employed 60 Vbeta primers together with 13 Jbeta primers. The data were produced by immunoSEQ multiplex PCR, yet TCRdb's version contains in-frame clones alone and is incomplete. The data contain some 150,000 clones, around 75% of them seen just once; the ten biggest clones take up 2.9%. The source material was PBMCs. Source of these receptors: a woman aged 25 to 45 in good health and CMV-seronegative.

The CDR3 sequence is CASSQEQGPTDTQYF. Written as DNA, the CDR3 is TGCGCCAGCAGCCAAGAACAGGGGCCCACAGATACGCAGTATTTT. The chain has TRBV4-3 and TRBJ2-3, with 7 positions matching TRBD1. The V and J ends lost 0 bases and 2 bases, in that order; junction bases with no gene match: 2. From germline, CDR1 is LGHNA and CDR2 YSLEER. This CDR3 contains 15 residues.

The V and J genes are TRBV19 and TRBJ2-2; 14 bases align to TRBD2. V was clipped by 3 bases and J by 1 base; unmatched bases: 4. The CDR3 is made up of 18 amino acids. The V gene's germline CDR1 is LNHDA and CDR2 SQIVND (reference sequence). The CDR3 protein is CASSIHGLAGGNTGELFF. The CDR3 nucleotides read TGTGCCAGTAGTATCCACGGACTAGCGGGAGGGAACACCGGGGAGCTGTTTTTT.

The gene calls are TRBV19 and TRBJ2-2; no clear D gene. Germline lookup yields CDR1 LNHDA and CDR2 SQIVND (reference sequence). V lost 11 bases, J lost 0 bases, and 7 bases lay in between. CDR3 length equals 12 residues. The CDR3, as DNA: TGTGCCGGTACCTCGAACACCGGGGAGCTGTTTTTT. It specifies CAGTSNTGELFF. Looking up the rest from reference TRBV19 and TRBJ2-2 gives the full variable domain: DGGITQSPKYLFRKEGQNVTLSCEQNLNHDAMYWYRQDPGQGLRLIYYSQIVNDFQKGDIAEGYSVSREKKESFPLTVTSAQKNPTAFYLCAGTSNTGELFFGEGSRLTVL.

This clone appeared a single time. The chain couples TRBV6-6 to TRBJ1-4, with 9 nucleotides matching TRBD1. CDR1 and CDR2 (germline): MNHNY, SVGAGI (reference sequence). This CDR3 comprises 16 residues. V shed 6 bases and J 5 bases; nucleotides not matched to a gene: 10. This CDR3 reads CASSRRDRVPNEKLFF. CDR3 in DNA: TGTGCCAGCAGCCGCCGGGACAGGGTTCCAAATGAAAAACTGTTTTTT.

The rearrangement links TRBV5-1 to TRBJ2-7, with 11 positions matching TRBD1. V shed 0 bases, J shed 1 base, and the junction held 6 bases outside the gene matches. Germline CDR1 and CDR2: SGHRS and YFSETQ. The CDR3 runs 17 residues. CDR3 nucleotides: TGCGCCAGCAGCTTGGAGGACAGGGGGCGCTCTTCCTACGAGCAGTACTTC. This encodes CASSLEDRGRSSYEQYF.

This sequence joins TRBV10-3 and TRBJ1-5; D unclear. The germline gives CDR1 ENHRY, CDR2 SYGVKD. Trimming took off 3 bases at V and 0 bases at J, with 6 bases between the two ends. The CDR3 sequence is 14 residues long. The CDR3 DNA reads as TGTGCCATCAGTGACGGTTATAGCAATCAGCCCCAGCATTTT. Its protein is CAISDGYSNQPQHF.

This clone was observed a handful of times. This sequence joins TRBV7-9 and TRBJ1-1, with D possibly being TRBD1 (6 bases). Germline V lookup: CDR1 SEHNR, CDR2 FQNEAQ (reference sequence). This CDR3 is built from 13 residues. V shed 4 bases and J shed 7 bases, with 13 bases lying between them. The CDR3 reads CASSYLDRNEAFF. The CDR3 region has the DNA TGTGCCAGCAGCTACCTAGACAGGAATGAAGCTTTCTTT.

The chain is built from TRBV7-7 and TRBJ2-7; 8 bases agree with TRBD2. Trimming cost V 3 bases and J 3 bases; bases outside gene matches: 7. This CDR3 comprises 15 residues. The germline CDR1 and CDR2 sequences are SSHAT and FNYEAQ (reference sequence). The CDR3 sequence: CASSFGSGDHYEQYF. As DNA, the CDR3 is TGTGCCAGCAGCTTTGGTAGCGGGGACCACTACGAGCAGTACTTC.

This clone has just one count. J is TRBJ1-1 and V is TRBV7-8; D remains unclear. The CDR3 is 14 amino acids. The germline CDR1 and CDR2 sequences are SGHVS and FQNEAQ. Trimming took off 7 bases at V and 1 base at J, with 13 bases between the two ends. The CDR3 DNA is TGTGCCAGCACCATCGCCTTGGCGAACACTGAAGCTTTCTTT. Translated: CASTIALANTEAFF.

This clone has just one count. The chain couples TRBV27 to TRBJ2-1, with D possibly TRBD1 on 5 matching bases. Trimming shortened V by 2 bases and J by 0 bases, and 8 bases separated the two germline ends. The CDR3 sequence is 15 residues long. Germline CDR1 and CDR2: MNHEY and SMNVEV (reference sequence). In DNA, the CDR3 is TGTGCCAGCAGTTTACGCGACAGCTCCTACAATGAGCAGTTCTTC. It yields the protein CASSLRDSSYNEQFF.

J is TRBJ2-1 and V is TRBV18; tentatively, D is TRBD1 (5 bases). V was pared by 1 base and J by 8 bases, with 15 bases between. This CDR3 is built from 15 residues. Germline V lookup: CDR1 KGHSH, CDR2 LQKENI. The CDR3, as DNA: TGTGCCAGCTCACCACTCTCAGGGATAGGCGATGAGCAGTTCTTC. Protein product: CASSPLSGIGDEQFF.

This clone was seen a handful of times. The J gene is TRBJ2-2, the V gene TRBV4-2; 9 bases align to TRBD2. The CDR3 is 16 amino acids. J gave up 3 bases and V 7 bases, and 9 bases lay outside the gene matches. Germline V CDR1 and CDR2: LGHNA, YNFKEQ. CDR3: CASTRAGGSDTGELFF. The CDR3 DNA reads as TGTGCCAGCACCCGGGCGGGAGGGTCGGACACCGGGGAGCTGTTTTTT.

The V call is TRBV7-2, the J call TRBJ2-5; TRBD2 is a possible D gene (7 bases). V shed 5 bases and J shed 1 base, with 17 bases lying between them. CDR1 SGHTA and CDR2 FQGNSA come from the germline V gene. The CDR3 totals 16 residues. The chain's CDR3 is CASSPGGLAPQETQYF. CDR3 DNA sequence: TGTGCCAGCAGCCCCGGGGGGCTAGCCCCCCAAGAGACCCAGTACTTC.

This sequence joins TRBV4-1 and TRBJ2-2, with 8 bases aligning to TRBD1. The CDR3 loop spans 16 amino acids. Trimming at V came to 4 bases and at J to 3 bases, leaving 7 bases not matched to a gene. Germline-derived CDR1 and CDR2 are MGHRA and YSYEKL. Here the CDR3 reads CASSRTGLGYTGELFF. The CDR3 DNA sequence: TGCGCCAGCAGCCGGACAGGGTTAGGGTACACCGGGGAGCTGTTTTTT.

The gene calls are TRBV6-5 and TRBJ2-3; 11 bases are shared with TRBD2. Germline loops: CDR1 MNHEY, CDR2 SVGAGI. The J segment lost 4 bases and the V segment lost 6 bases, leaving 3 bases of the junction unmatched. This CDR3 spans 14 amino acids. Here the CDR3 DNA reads TGTGCCAGCAGGCCGGGACTAGCGGCAGATACGCAGTATTTT. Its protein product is CASRPGLAADTQYF.

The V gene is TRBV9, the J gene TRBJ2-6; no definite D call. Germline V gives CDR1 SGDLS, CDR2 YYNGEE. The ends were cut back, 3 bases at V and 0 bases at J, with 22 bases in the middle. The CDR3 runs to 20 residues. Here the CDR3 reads CASSAPLSHPTLSGANVLTF. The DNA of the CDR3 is TGTGCCAGCAGCGCCCCTCTGTCCCACCCCACTCTCTCTGGGGCCAACGTCCTGACTTTC.

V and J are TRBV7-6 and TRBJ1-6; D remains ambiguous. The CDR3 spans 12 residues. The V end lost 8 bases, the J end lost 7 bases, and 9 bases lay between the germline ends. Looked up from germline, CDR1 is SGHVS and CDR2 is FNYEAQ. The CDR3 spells CASGTVNSPLHF. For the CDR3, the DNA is TGTGCCAGCGGCACAGTGAATTCACCCCTCCACTTT. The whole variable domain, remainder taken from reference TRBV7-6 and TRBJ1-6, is GAGVSQSPRYKVTKRGQDVALRCDPISGHVSLYWYRQALGQGPEFLTYFNYEAQQDKSGLPNDRFSAERPEGSISTLTIQRTEQRDSAMYRCASGTVNSPLHFGNGTRLTVT.

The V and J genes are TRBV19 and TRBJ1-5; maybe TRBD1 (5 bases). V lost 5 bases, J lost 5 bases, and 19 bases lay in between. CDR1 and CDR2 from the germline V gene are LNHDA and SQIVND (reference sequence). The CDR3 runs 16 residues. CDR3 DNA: TGTGCCAGTAGTCCGCCGGGGCGGGGCGGGTATCAGCCCCAGCATTTT. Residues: CASSPPGRGGYQPQHF.

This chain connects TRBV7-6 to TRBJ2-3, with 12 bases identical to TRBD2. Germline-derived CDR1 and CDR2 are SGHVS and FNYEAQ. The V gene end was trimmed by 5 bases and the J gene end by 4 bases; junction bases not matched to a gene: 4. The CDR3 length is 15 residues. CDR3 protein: CASSPLAGGPDTQYF. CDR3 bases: TGTGCCAGCAGCCCACTAGCGGGAGGCCCAGATACGCAGTATTTT.

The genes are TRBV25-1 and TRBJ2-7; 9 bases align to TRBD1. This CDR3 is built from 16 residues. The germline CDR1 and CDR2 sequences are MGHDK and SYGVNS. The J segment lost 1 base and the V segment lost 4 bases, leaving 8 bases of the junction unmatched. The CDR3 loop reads CASSATGGPHSYEQYF. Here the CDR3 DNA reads TGTGCCAGCAGTGCTACAGGGGGCCCCCATTCCTACGAGCAGTACTTC.

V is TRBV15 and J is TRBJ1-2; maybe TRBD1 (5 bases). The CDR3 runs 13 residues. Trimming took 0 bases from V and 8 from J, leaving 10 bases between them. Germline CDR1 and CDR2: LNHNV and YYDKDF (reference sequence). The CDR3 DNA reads TGTGCCACCAGCAGAGATAAGGGGTTAGGCTACACCTTC. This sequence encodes CATSRDKGLGYTF. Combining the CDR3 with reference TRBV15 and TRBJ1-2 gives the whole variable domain DAMVIQNPRYQVTQFGKPVTLSCSQTLNHNVMYWYQQKSSQAPKLLFHYYDKDFNNEADTPDNFQSRRPNTSFCFLDIRSPGLGDTAMYLCATSRDKGLGYTFGSGTRLTVV.

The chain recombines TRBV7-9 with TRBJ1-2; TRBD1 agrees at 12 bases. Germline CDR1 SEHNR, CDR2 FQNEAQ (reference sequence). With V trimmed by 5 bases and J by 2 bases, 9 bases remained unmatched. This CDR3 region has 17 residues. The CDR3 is CASSAPGQGASNYGYTF. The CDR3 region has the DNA TGTGCCAGCAGCGCGCCGGGACAGGGGGCATCAAACTATGGCTACACCTTC.

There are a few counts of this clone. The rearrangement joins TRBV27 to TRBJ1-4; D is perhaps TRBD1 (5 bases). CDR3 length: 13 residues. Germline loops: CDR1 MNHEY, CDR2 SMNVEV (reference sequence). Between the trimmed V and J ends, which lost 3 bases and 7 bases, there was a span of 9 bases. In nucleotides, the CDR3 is TGTGCCAGCAGTTTGATCGGGGGTGAAAAACTGTTTTTT. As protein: CASSLIGGEKLFF.

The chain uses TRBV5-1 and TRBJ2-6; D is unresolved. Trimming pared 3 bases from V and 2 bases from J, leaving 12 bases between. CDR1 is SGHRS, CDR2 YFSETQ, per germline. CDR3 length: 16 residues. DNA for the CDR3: TGCGCCAGCAGCTCAATTTCAGGAACTGGGGCCAACGTCCTGACTTTC. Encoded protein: CASSSISGTGANVLTF. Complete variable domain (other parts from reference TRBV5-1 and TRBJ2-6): KAGVTQTPRYLIKTRGQQVTLSCSPISGHRSVSWYQQTPGQGLQFLFEYFSETQRNKGNFPGRFSGRQFSNSRSEMNVSTLELGDSALYLCASSSISGTGANVLTFGAGSRLTVL.

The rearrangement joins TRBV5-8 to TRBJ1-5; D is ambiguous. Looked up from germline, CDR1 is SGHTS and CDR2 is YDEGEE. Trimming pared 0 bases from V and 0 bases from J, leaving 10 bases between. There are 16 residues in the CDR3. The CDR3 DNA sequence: TGTGCCAGCAGCTTGGAGGGAGGCTATAGCAATCAGCCCCAGCATTTT. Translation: CASSLEGGYSNQPQHF.

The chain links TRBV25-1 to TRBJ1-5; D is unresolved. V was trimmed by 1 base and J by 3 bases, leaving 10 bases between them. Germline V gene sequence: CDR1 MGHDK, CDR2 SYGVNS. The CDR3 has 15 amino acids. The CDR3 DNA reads TGTGCCAGCAGTGAATCTGGCTCCTTCAATCAGCCCCAGCATTTT. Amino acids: CASSESGSFNQPQHF.

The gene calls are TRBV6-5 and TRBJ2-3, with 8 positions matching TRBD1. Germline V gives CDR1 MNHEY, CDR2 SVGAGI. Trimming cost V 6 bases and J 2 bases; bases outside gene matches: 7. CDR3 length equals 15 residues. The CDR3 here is CASRAGTGDTDTQYF. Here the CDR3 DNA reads TGTGCCAGCAGAGCCGGGACAGGAGACACAGATACGCAGTATTTT.

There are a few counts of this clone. CDR3 coding DNA: TGTGCTAGTGGTTTGGTATACAGGGGAAACACTGAAGCTTTCTTT. Translation: CASGLVYRGNTEAFF. V and J are TRBV12-5 and TRBJ1-1, with 7 bases lining up with TRBD1. V shed 0 bases and J 2 bases; nucleotides not matched to a gene: 3. The CDR3 loop spans 15 amino acids. CDR1 is LGHNT, CDR2 FRNRAP, per germline.